This T cell receptor beta chain came from a study of blood T cell repertoires in COVID-19. About the research overall: The United States, Italy and Spain were the sources of the acute and convalescent COVID-19 samples. PBMCs, B-cell-depleted T cells, or T cells provided the cDNA or gDNA that made up the material.

Germline CDR1 is LGHDT and CDR2 is YNNKEL (reference sequence). Trimming removed 6 bases from V and 3 bases from J, with 16 bases in between. The CDR3 is 15 amino acids. In the authors' workflow: Nucleated cell counts were estimated from reference gene primer amplification. TCRdb keeps only in-frame clones here, not all; method: immunoSEQ multiplex PCR. V and J calls and clone size are those listed in that table; D and trimming were worked out from the DNA. The data show 55,000 to 75,000 clones, about four fifths seen once. This clonotype originated in a man aged 70-80 years who had recovered from COVID-19. The chain employs TRBV3-1 (or the pseudogene TRBV3-2) and TRBJ2-3, with D perhaps TRBD2 (7 bases). The source material was peripheral blood. For the CDR3, the DNA is TGTGCCAGCAGGAGGGGGGGAGTCGGTACAGATACGCAGTATTTT. Translating gives CASRRGGVGTDTQYF.